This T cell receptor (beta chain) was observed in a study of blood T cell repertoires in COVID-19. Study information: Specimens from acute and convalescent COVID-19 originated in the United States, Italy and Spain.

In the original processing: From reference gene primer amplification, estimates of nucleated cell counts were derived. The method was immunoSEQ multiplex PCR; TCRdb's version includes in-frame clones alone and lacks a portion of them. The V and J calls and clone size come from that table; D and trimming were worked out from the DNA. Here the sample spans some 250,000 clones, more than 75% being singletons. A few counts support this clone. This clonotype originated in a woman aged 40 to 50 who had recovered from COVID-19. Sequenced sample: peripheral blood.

The CDR3 coding sequence is TGTGCCAGCAGCCCACCTCAGGGTTATTACTATGGCTACACCTTC. Protein product: CASSPPQGYYYGYTF. The V and J genes are TRBV7-9 and TRBJ1-2; a possible D gene is TRBD1 (5 bases). CDR1 and CDR2 from the germline V gene are SEHNR and FQNEAQ (reference sequence). The CDR3 has 15 amino acids. The V end was cut by 5 bases, the J end by 3 bases, with 16 bases between.